This T cell receptor beta chain emerged from a study of metastatic and nonmetastatic thyroid tumors. Study overall: Malignant thyroid and benign thyroid patients provided blood and tumor or nodule tissue whose repertoires were compared.

The CDR3 totals 16 residues. Germline V gives CDR1 MNHNS, CDR2 SASEGT. V dropped 0 bases and J dropped 7; count of bases not matched to a gene: 11. This clone has just a few counts. Its antigen is unidentified. Original analysis: To classify distant metastasis in papillary thyroid cancer, a model was built from CDR3 differences across clinicopathological groups. MiXCR re-clonotyped the PCR reads for TCRdb. TCRdb's processing, not the study's, gives the V and J calls here. The sample holds tens of thousands of clones, approximately 31% seen once. Study results and caveats: Reportedly, malignant thyroid tumors had significantly higher TCR beta diversity than benign nodules, in blood and tumor.

Ahead of thyroid surgery, no patient had received treatment of any kind. This chain links TRBV6-1 with TRBJ2-7; 8 bases are shared with TRBD1. Sequenced input: blood. The TCR comes from a female donor with papillary thyroid cancer or a benign thyroid nodule (not recorded which). Some clones in this sample may be carry-over from other donors' samples. CDR3 DNA: TGTGCCAGCAGTGAAGCTCCCGGGCAGGGGGCCGATGAGCAGTACTTC. As protein: CASSEAPGQGADEQYF.